This T cell receptor beta chain is from a study of PD-L1 blockade in urothelial cancer. Overall study context: About nine tenths of the roughly 30 patients were men with bladder-origin urothelial cancer. Prior exposure to chemotherapy in patients amounted to 0 to 3 regimens received.

Sample time point: peripheral blood 6 weeks after treatment start. Added to each PCR by spiking were synthetic TCR analog templates. Clones were read by immunoSEQ multiplex PCR, and TCRdb kept only the in-frame ones, dropping some. The sample contains tens of thousands of clones, approximately 85% of which appear only once. This TCR was recovered from a man aged 50 to 60 with urothelial cancer. Specimen: PBMCs, collected around atezolizumab (anti-PD-L1) treatment.

CDR3 sequence: CASTLTGGAAGELFF. CDR3 bases: TGTGCCAGCACCCTAACGGGGGGGGCGGCCGGGGAGCTGTTTTTT. This rearrangement joins TRBV6-5 to TRBJ2-2; 8 bases align to TRBD2. Germline-derived CDR1 and CDR2 are MNHEY and SVGAGI. The ends lost 7 bases at V and 6 bases at J; junction bases unmatched: 10. The CDR3 extends over 15 amino acids.